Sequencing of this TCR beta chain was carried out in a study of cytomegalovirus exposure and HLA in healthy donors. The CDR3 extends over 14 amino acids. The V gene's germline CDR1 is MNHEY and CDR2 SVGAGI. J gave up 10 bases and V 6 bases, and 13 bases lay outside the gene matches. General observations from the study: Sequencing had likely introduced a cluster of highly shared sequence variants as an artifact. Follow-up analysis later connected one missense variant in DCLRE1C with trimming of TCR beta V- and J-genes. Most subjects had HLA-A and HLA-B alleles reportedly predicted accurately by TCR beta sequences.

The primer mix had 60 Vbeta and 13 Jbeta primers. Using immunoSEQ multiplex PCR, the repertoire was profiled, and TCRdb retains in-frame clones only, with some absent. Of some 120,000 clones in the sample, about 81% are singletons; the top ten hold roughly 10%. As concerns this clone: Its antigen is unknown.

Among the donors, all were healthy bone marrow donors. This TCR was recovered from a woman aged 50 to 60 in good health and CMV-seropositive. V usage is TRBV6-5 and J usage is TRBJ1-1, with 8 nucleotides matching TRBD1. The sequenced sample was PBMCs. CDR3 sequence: CASSPRDRPPSAFF. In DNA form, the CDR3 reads TGTGCCAGCAGCCCCCGGGACAGGCCTCCCTCAGCTTTCTTT.